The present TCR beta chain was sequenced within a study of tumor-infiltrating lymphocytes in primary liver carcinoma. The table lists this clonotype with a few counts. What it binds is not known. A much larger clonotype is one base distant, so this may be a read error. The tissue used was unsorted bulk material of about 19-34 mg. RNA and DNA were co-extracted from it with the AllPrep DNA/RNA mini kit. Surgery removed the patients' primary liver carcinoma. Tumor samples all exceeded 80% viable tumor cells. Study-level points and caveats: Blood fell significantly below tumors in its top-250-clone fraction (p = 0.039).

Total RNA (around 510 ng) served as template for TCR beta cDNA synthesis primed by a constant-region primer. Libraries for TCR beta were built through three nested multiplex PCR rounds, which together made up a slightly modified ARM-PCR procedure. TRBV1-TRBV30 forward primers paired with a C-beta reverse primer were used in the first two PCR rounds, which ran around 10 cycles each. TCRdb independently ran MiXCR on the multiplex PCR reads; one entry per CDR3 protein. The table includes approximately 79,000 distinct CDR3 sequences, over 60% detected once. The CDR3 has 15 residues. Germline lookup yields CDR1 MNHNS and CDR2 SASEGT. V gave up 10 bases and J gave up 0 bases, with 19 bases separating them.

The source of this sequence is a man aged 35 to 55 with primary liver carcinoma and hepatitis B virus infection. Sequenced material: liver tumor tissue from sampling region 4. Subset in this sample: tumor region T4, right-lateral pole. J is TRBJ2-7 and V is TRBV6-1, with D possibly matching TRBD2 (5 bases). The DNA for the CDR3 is TGTGCCAACACCTCTCTGCGGGCAGTCTCCTACGAGCAGTACTTC. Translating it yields CANTSLRAVSYEQYF.